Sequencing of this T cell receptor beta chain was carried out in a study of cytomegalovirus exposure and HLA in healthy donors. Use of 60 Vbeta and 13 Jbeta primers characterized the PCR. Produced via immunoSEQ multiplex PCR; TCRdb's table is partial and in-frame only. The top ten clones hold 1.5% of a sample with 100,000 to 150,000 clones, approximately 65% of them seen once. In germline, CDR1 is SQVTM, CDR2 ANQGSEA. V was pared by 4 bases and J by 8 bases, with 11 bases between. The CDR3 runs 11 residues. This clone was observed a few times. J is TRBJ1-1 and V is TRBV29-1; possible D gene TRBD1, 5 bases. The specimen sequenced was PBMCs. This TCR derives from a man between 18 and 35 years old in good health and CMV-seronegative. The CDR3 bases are TGCAGCGTTGGTCACACAGGCGAAGCTTTCTTT. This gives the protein CSVGHTGEAFF. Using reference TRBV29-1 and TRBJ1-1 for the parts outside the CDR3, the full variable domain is SAVISQKPSRDICQRGTSLTIQCQVDSQVTMMFWYRQQPGQSLTLIATANQGSEATYESGFVIDKFPISRPNLTFSTLTVSNMSPEDSSIYLCSVGHTGEAFFGQGTRLTVV.